One sample yielded the 31 T cell receptor beta chains listed below, sequenced in a study of identical twins. From the 5' RACE reads, TCRdb called clonotypes with MiXCR, one entry per CDR3 protein. Among hundreds of thousands of distinct CDR3 sequences listed, 18% were seen once. The sample was also reused in another study, on T cells expressing NK-cell markers.

Sequencing used PBMCs. The receptors originated from a woman aged 18-29 years in good health.

The chain combines TRBV27 with TRBJ2-7; D is unclear. The CDR3 covers 14 residues. Germline assignment: CDR1 MNHEY and CDR2 SMNVEV (reference sequence). V was cut by 5 bases and J by 1 base, with 12 bases left in between. CDR3 sequence: CASSVAVGSYEQYF. The CDR3 DNA sequence: TGTGCCAGCAGTGTGGCGGTGGGGTCCTACGAGCAGTACTTC.

The chain combines TRBV20-1 with TRBJ1-2, with D possibly being TRBD1 (5 bases). Trimming cost V 0 bases and J 4 bases, with 12 bases left between them. This CDR3 has 14 amino acids. CDR1 and CDR2 (germline): DFQATT, SNEGSKA (reference sequence). The CDR3 region has the DNA TGCAGTGCTAGAGACAGTCGGGGGGTCTATGGCTACACCTTC. This codes for CSARDSRGVYGYTF.

This clonotype appeared a few times. The rearrangement joins TRBV30 to TRBJ1-1; D is unresolved. Trimming stripped 2 bases from V and 3 bases from J, with 7 bases between. The V gene's germline CDR1 is GTSNPN and CDR2 SVGIG (reference sequence). The CDR3 has 12 residues. CDR3 sequence (DNA): TGTGCCTGGAGTATTCTAGACACTGAAGCTTTCTTT. It codes for CAWSILDTEAFF.

There are a few counts of this clonotype. This chain uses TRBV12-3 or TRBV12-4 with TRBJ1-5; a weak D match, TRBD1 (5 bases). This CDR3 comprises 15 residues. V lost 5 bases to trimming and J lost 1 base, with 12 bases between them. DNA for the CDR3: TGTGCCAGCAGTCCCCAGGGTATGAGCAATCAGCCCCAGCATTTT. It encodes CASSPQGMSNQPQHF.

This chain joins TRBV7-8 and TRBJ1-2; D unresolved. The germline V gene has CDR1 SGHVS and CDR2 FQNEAQ. CDR3 length: 14 amino acids. V lost 1 base to trimming and J lost 5 bases, with 11 bases between them. CDR3 DNA: TGTGCCAGCAGCTTAGTTGGCAGATCATATGGCTACACCTTC. Translation: CASSLVGRSYGYTF.

The gene calls are TRBV6-1 and TRBJ2-2; perhaps TRBD1 as D (6 bases). The CDR3 sequence is 15 residues long. Trimming removed 7 bases at V and 3 bases at J, with 15 bases between. Germline loops: CDR1 MNHNS, CDR2 SASEGT. CDR3 region: CASKVQGVDTGELFF. In DNA, the CDR3 is TGTGCCAGCAAGGTACAGGGTGTCGACACCGGGGAGCTGTTTTTT.

Ten or more counts support this clonotype. The chain is built from TRBV29-1 and TRBJ1-5, with D perhaps matching TRBD1 (5 bases). This CDR3 has 13 amino acids. Deletions cut 1 base from V and 7 bases from J, with 11 bases between. Germline lookup yields CDR1 SQVTM and CDR2 ANQGSEA. DNA of the CDR3: TGCAGCGTTGAAGTGGGGGTTGGACAGCCCCAGCATTTT. Protein sequence: CSVEVGVGQPQHF. The entire variable domain, with the rest obtained from reference TRBV29-1 and TRBJ1-5, is as follows: SAVISQKPSRDICQRGTSLTIQCQVDSQVTMMFWYRQQPGQSLTLIATANQGSEATYESGFVIDKFPISRPNLTFSTLTVSNMSPEDSSIYLCSVEVGVGQPQHFGDGTRLSIL.

This sequence joins TRBV12-3 or TRBV12-4 and TRBJ2-1; D unclear. The CDR3 runs 12 residues. V lost 5 bases, J lost 14 bases, and 16 bases lay in between. This chain's CDR3 is CASSGPLPGEFF. CDR3 coding DNA: TGTGCCAGCAGTGGGCCTCTCCCCGGCGAGTTCTTC.

The table lists this clonotype with a few counts. The chain uses TRBV7-8 and TRBJ1-1; D is possibly TRBD1 (5 bases). Per the germline V gene, CDR1 is SGHVS and CDR2 is FQNEAQ. V was pared by 1 base and J by 10 bases, with 13 bases between. This CDR3 spans 13 amino acids. CDR3 sequence (DNA): TGTGCCAGCAGCTTAGTCACAGGTCAGATAGCTTTCTTT. The encoded protein is CASSLVTGQIAFF.

The V call is TRBV5-6, the J call TRBJ2-5; 10 bases line up with TRBD2. Germline V gene sequence: CDR1 SGHDT, CDR2 YYEEEE. Trimming cost V 1 base and J 3 bases; bases outside gene matches: 3. This CDR3 comprises 15 residues. CDR3 nucleotide sequence: TGTGCCAGCAGCTTGTCTACTAGCGGGAAAGAGACCCAGTACTTC. Protein: CASSLSTSGKETQYF.

This clonotype was found a few times. The chain joins TRBV29-1 to TRBJ2-7; maybe TRBD1 (6 bases). V was pared by 8 bases and J by 5 bases, with 16 bases between. Germline V lookup: CDR1 SQVTM, CDR2 ANQGSEA. This CDR3 has 12 amino acids. In nucleotides, the CDR3 is TGCAGCACAAAGACAGGTTTCAACGAGCAGTACTTC. Encoded protein: CSTKTGFNEQYF.

This clonotype was detected a few times. The rearrangement joins TRBV2 to TRBJ2-2; perhaps TRBD1 as D (6 bases). V dropped 1 base and J dropped 4 bases, with 10 bases sitting between them. CDR1 is SNHLY, CDR2 FYNNEI, per germline. The CDR3 contains 15 residues. CDR3 in amino acids: CASSEDRVGTGELFF. The CDR3 DNA sequence: TGTGCCAGCAGTGAAGACAGGGTGGGCACCGGGGAGCTGTTTTTT. The variable domain in full, completed from reference TRBV2 and TRBJ2-2, reads EPEVTQTPSHQVTQMGQEVILRCVPISNHLYFYWYRQILGQKVEFLVSFYNNEISEKSEIFDDQFSVERPDGSNFTLKIRSTKLEDSAMYFCASSEDRVGTGELFFGEGSRLTVL.

The chain has TRBV29-1 and TRBJ2-5, with D tentatively TRBD2 (5 bases). Germline lookup yields CDR1 SQVTM and CDR2 ANQGSEA. The ends were cut back, 5 bases at V and 1 base at J, with 14 bases in the middle. CDR3 size: 14 residues. The DNA for the CDR3 is TGCAGCGTTTCCCGTGGAGGCCGCCAAGAGACCCAGTACTTC. Translating it yields CSVSRGGRQETQYF.

This clonotype was picked up a small number of times. This chain uses TRBV12-3 or TRBV12-4 with TRBJ2-5; TRBD2 matches 9 bases. V gave up 10 bases and J gave up 7 bases; unmatched junction bases: 10. CDR3 length: 13 amino acids. The CDR3 reads CATARREGGTQYF. CDR3 sequence (DNA): TGTGCCACCGCGCGGCGGGAGGGGGGGACCCAGTACTTC.

The sample holds a few counts of this clonotype. The chain links TRBV20-1 to TRBJ2-3; the D gene could be TRBD1 or TRBD2 (6 bases each). This CDR3 comprises 13 residues. The germline V gene has CDR1 DFQATT and CDR2 SNEGSKA (reference sequence). Trimming took 6 bases from V and 6 from J, leaving 16 bases between them. In nucleotides, the CDR3 is TGCAGTGCCCGGGGGCAGGGCGGCGATACGCAGTATTTT. This gives the protein CSARGQGGDTQYF.

V and J are TRBV29-1 and TRBJ2-2; possible D gene TRBD2, 6 bases. CDR3 size: 11 residues. The germline V gene encodes CDR1 SQVTM and CDR2 ANQGSEA. The V and J ends lost 4 bases and 8 bases respectively, with 8 bases between them. The DNA of the CDR3 is TGCAGCGTTGTGGAGGGGGGGGAGCTGTTTTTT. It translates to CSVVEGGELFF.

This chain joins TRBV7-9 and TRBJ1-2; no firm D call. V was clipped by 3 bases and J by 4 bases, with 9 bases between them. Germline V gives CDR1 SEHNR, CDR2 FQNEAQ (reference sequence). The CDR3 is 13 amino acids. The CDR3 nucleotides are TGTGCCAGCAGCTTCGAACGGGGCTATGGCTACACCTTC. Encoded protein: CASSFERGYGYTF. Looking up the rest from reference TRBV7-9 and TRBJ1-2 gives the full variable domain: DTGVSQNPRHKITKRGQNVTFRCDPISEHNRLYWYRQTLGQGPEFLTYFQNEAQLEKSRLLSDRFSAERPKGSFSTLEIQRTEQGDSAMYLCASSFERGYGYTFGSGTRLTVV.

The chain couples TRBV29-1 to TRBJ1-1; no reliable D call. The CDR3 totals 13 residues. Trimming cost V 7 bases and J 4 bases, with 16 bases left between them. The germline gives CDR1 SQVTM, CDR2 ANQGSEA. The CDR3 DNA reads TGCAGCGGGTTAAATGAGTTGAGCACTGAAGCTTTCTTT. Amino acids: CSGLNELSTEAFF.

CDR3 sequence (DNA): TGTGCCAGCAGTTACCCCGGACTAGCCGGCAATGAGCAGTTCTTC. Residues: CASSYPGLAGNEQFF. The chain is built from TRBV6-5 and TRBJ2-1; TRBD2 aligns across 8 bases. The ends lost 2 bases at V and 6 bases at J; junction bases unmatched: 6. The germline CDR1 and CDR2 sequences are MNHEY and SVGAGI. CDR3 length: 15 residues.

This clonotype was seen repeatedly, ten times or more. The gene calls are TRBV12-3 or TRBV12-4 and TRBJ1-3; possible D gene TRBD1, 5 bases. V was clipped by 2 bases and J by 2 bases, with 7 bases between them. This CDR3 is built from 14 residues. CDR3 DNA sequence: TGTGCCAGCAGTTTAAGCAGGGCTGGAAACACCATATATTTT. Amino acid sequence: CASSLSRAGNTIYF.

The gene calls are TRBV20-1 and TRBJ1-6; possibly TRBD1 for D (5 bases). This CDR3 is 17 amino acids long. Germline V gene data show CDR1 as DFQATT and CDR2 as SNEGSKA (reference sequence). Trimming cost V 0 bases and J 0 bases, with 12 bases left between them. CDR3 protein: CSARDIDRSSYNSPLHF. CDR3 in DNA: TGCAGTGCTAGAGATATCGACAGAAGCTCCTATAATTCACCCCTCCACTTT.

CDR3 amino acids: CAISESRPSDEQFF. The CDR3 DNA sequence: TGTGCCATCAGTGAGTCGAGACCCTCGGATGAGCAGTTCTTC. This chain uses TRBV10-3 with TRBJ2-1; D is ambiguous. V lost 0 bases and J lost 8, with 11 bases in between. This CDR3 spans 14 amino acids. Germline CDR1 reads ENHRY; CDR2 reads SYGVKD.

The chain joins TRBV5-1 to TRBJ2-3, with D perhaps matching TRBD1 (8 bases). This CDR3 is 15 amino acids long. V lost 4 bases to trimming and J lost 4 bases, with 16 bases between them. Germline-derived CDR1 and CDR2 are SGHRS and YFSETQ. The DNA for the CDR3 is TGCGCCAGCAGCGACGGACAGGGAGGGTCAGATACGCAGTATTTT. Its translation: CASSDGQGGSDTQYF.

This chain connects TRBV27 to TRBJ2-1, with TRBD2 matching 12 bases. This CDR3 is 19 amino acids long. Germline assignment: CDR1 MNHEY and CDR2 SMNVEV (reference sequence). V shed 5 bases, J shed 1 base, and the junction held 12 bases outside the gene matches. Here the CDR3 reads CASSDTVTSGGNSYNEQFF. CDR3 bases: TGTGCCAGCAGTGACACCGTGACTAGCGGGGGAAATTCCTACAATGAGCAGTTCTTC.

This chain connects TRBV5-5 to TRBJ2-3; 10 bases fit TRBD2. Germline V gene sequence: CDR1 SGHKS, CDR2 YYEKEE (reference sequence). The CDR3 contains 15 residues. V shed 8 bases, J shed 0 bases, and the junction held 6 bases outside the gene matches. CDR3 nucleotide sequence: TGTGCCAGTATGAAGCGGGGGGGAAGCACAGATACGCAGTATTTT. Translating gives CASMKRGGSTDTQYF.

This clonotype has more than one count but fewer than ten. The chain couples TRBV7-2 to TRBJ2-7; the match to TRBD1 covers 7 bases. The J segment lost 2 bases and the V segment lost 3 bases, leaving 7 bases of the junction unmatched. The germline gives CDR1 SGHTA, CDR2 FQGNSA. The CDR3 runs to 15 residues. CDR3 DNA sequence: TGTGCCAGCAGCTTCGCCGGGACAGTAACCTACGAGCAGTACTTC. This gives the protein CASSFAGTVTYEQYF.

This sequence joins TRBV6-5 and TRBJ2-1; TRBD1 aligns across 8 bases. CDR3 length: 17 residues. J gave up 1 base and V 2 bases, and 7 bases lay outside the gene matches. Germline CDR1 and CDR2: MNHEY and SVGAGI. The DNA for the CDR3 is TGTGCCAGCAGTTACACCCGTCAGGGGGCTTCCTACAATGAGCAGTTCTTC. This codes for CASSYTRQGASYNEQFF.

This clonotype was seen repeatedly, ten times or more. This rearrangement joins TRBV12-3 or TRBV12-4 to TRBJ2-5, with unresolved D. The CDR3 loop spans 13 amino acids. V lost 6 bases and J lost 5, with 13 bases in between. Here the CDR3 reads CASSTLALETQYF. The CDR3, as DNA: TGTGCCAGCAGCACATTAGCCTTGGAGACCCAGTACTTC.

The J gene is TRBJ2-3, the V gene TRBV12-5; possibly TRBD1 or TRBD2 for D (6 bases each). Between the trimmed V and J ends, which lost 8 bases and 8 bases, there was a span of 23 bases. The CDR3 is 15 residues long. Germline CDR1 is LGHNT and CDR2 is FRNRAP. CDR3 region: CASRRDVSWGATQYF. Here the CDR3 DNA reads TGTGCTAGTCGAAGGGACGTCTCGTGGGGGGCTACGCAGTATTTT.

This clonotype occurred many times. This chain uses TRBV4-3 with TRBJ2-7, with a tentative D call TRBD1 (5 bases). Germline lookup yields CDR1 LGHNA and CDR2 YSLEER. The V and J ends lost 4 bases and 5 bases respectively, with 33 bases between them. The CDR3 covers 20 residues. In nucleotides, the CDR3 is TGCGCCAGCAGCCGGGTACACATGGGGCAAAGAGGCCTCTCGCTGGACGAGCAGTACTTC. This codes for CASSRVHMGQRGLSLDEQYF.

This clonotype was found a few times. The chain employs TRBV3-1 and TRBJ1-5; D may be TRBD1 (6 bases). Germline CDR1 and CDR2: LGHDT and YNNKEL (reference sequence). There are 16 residues in the CDR3. Trimming shortened V by 5 bases and J by 3 bases, and 17 bases separated the two germline ends. The DNA for the CDR3 is TGTGCCAGCAGCGAGAAGGGGGGAGGTAACAATCAGCCCCAGCATTTT. Encoded protein: CASSEKGGGNNQPQHF.